These T cell receptor beta chains were read from a single sample in a study of blood T cell repertoires in COVID-19. Sequencing used immunoSEQ multiplex PCR; TCRdb keeps in-frame clones, though not all of them. Here the sample spans some 56,000 clones, more than 70% being singletons. Sequencing was carried out using peripheral blood. Receptor source: a man aged 55 to 70 with acute or convalescent COVID-19. Both conserved end residues are part of each CDR3. A D gene is named only where the DNA matches it firmly. The size entry is marked missing in some rows and otherwise reads once, few, many or a size class.

clone_size	v_call	j_call	d_call	cdr3_nt	cdr3_aa
NA	TRBV19	TRBJ1-5	NA	TGTGCCAGTATAGCCCCTGGAGGTCAGCCCCAGCATTTT	CASIAPGGQPQHF
NA	TRBV3-1/TRBV3-2	TRBJ2-3	TRBD2	TGTGCCAGCAGCCCGAGCGGGAGGGCCACAGATACGCAGTATTTT	CASSPSGRATDTQYF
NA	TRBV7-8	TRBJ1-4	TRBD1	TGTGCCAGCAGCTTAAAAGCCGGGACAGACGACGGAAAACTGTTTTTT	CASSLKAGTDDGKLFF
NA	TRBV6-5	TRBJ1-5	NA	TGTGCCAGCACCGGATGGGGGGGCGATCAGCCCCAGCATTTT	CASTGWGGDQPQHF
NA	TRBV28	TRBJ1-1	NA	TGTGCCAGCAGGCCTACGAACACTGAAGCTTTCTTT	CASRPTNTEAFF
NA	TRBV29-1	TRBJ2-2	NA	TGCAGCGCTGTTCGGGAAGGTAGCGGGAACACCGGGGAGCTGTTTTTT	CSAVREGSGNTGELFF
NA	TRBV7-2	TRBJ1-6	TRBD1	TGTGCCAGCAGCTACAGGGGGCTCAATTCACCCCTCCACTTT	CASSYRGLNSPLHF
NA	TRBV12-3/TRBV12-4	TRBJ1-2	NA	TGTGCCAGCAGTTTCCAGAACAGCTATGGCTACACCTTC	CASSFQNSYGYTF
NA	TRBV6-1	TRBJ2-5	TRBD1	TGTGCCAGCAGTGAACAACAGGGGGCGGGGGAGACCCAGTACTTC	CASSEQQGAGETQYF
NA	TRBV7-8	TRBJ2-2	NA	TGTGCCAGCAGCCGAGCATTCAGGGCTACCGGGGAGCTGTTTTTT	CASSRAFRATGELFF
once	TRBV19	TRBJ2-5	NA	TGTGCCAGTACTTGCCTGGGAGTAGGCGGGTACCAAGAGACCCAGTACTTC	CASTCLGVGGYQETQYF
NA	TRBV5-1	TRBJ2-5	NA	TGCGCCAGCAGACTCGGGACATCTTTAGAGACCCAGTACTTC	CASRLGTSLETQYF
few	TRBV28	TRBJ1-6	NA	TGTGCCAGCAGTTTACTCCGAGGGGGACGGAGAAATTATAATTCACCCCTCCACTTT	CASSLLRGGRRNYNSPLHF
NA	TRBV5-5	TRBJ2-3	TRBD2	TGTGCCAGCAGCGTTACCGGGACTAGCTCAGATACGCAGTATTTT	CASSVTGTSSDTQYF
NA	TRBV7-9	TRBJ2-5	TRBD2	TGTGCCAGCAGACCGGGACTAGCGGGATCAGAGACCCAGTACTTC	CASRPGLAGSETQYF
NA	TRBV18	TRBJ2-7	TRBD1	TGTGCCAGCTCACCTTTCGGGACAGGGGATGGTGAGCAGTACTTC	CASSPFGTGDGEQYF
NA	TRBV18	TRBJ1-2	TRBD1	TGTGCCAGCTCACCTTCCCGGGACAGGGGGCTCAAAAATGGCTACACCTTC	CASSPSRDRGLKNGYTF
NA	TRBV5-1	TRBJ1-4	TRBD1	TGCGCCAGCAGCCCGACAGGGGGGAATGAAAAACTGTTTTTT	CASSPTGGNEKLFF
NA	TRBV19	TRBJ2-3	NA	TGTGCCACCCTCGGTTGGGGGGTTAGCACAGATACGCAGTATTTT	CATLGWGVSTDTQYF
NA	TRBV6-5	TRBJ1-5	NA	TGTGCCAGCACTCCGGGACTCAATCAGCCCCAGCATTTT	CASTPGLNQPQHF
NA	TRBV3-1/TRBV3-2	TRBJ1-5	TRBD1	TGTGCCAGCAGCCCTGGGACAGGGGGGCAGCCCCAGCATTTT	CASSPGTGGQPQHF
NA	TRBV7-2	TRBJ2-5	NA	TGTGCCAGCAGCCCCCGGACAGTCCAAGAGACCCAGTACTTC	CASSPRTVQETQYF
NA	TRBV30	TRBJ1-5	NA	TGTGCCTGGGGTGGACAGAGCACCCAGCCCCAGCATTTT	CAWGGQSTQPQHF
NA	TRBV30	TRBJ1-2	NA	TGTGCCTGGAGGAGTTTCTATGGCTACACCTTC	CAWRSFYGYTF
once	TRBV27	TRBJ2-3	NA	TGTGCCAGCAGTTTATCGGGGAGGAACACAGATACGCAGTATTTT	CASSLSGRNTDTQYF
few	TRBV12-3/TRBV12-4	TRBJ1-1	NA	TGTGCCAGCGACTCCGGGGGGACTGAAGCTTTCTTT	CASDSGGTEAFF
NA	TRBV6-5	TRBJ1-1	NA	TGTGCCAGCAGAGCATCAGGGTGGGACACTGAAGCTTTCTTT	CASRASGWDTEAFF
NA	TRBV5-1	TRBJ2-1	TRBD2	TGCGCCAGCAGCCTGAGCGGGGGGGCCTACAATGAGCAGTTCTTC	CASSLSGGAYNEQFF
NA	TRBV7-2	TRBJ2-7	TRBD1	TGTGCCAGCAGCTGGGGACAGGGAGACGAGCAGTACTTC	CASSWGQGDEQYF
NA	TRBV3-1/TRBV3-2	TRBJ2-2	NA	TGTGCCAGCAGTAAAAACAGGATCGGGGAGCTGTTTTTT	CASSKNRIGELFF
NA	TRBV7-2	TRBJ1-6	NA	TGTGCCAGCAGGACGACAGGCATTTGGTCACCCCTCCACTTT	CASRTTGIWSPLHF